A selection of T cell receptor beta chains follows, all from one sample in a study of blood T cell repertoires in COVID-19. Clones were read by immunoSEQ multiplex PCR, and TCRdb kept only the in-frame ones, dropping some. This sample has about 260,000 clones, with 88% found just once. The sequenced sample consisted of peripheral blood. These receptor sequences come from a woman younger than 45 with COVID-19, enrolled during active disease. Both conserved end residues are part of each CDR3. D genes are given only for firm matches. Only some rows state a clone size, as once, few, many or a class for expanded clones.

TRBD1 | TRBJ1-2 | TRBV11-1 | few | CASSPDTGQGLDGYTF | TGTGCCAGCAGCCCCGATACGGGACAGGGTCTTGACGGCTACACCTTC
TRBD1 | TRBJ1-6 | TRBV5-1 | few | CASSAGQGVGAPLHF | TGCGCCAGCAGCGCCGGACAGGGTGTGGGGGCACCCCTCCACTTT
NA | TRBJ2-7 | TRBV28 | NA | CASSPTAGRYEQYF | TGTGCCAGCAGTCCAACGGCGGGACGTTACGAGCAGTACTTC
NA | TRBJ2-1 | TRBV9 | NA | CASSASDYNEQFF | TGTGCCAGCAGTGCTAGCGACTACAATGAGCAGTTCTTC
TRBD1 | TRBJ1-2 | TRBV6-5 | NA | CASSYLGQQSYGYTF | TGTGCCAGCAGTTACTTGGGACAGCAGAGCTATGGCTACACCTTC
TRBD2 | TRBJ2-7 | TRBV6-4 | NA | CASITKERREGPYEQYF | TGTGCCAGCATCACAAAGGAGAGGCGGGAGGGACCCTACGAGCAGTACTTC
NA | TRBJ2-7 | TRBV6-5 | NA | CASKGAGGGSEQYF | TGTGCCAGCAAAGGGGCCGGGGGAGGTTCCGAGCAGTACTTC
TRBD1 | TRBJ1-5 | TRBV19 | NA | CASSPNKGALGQPQHF | TGTGCCAGTAGTCCTAACAAGGGGGCACTGGGTCAGCCCCAGCATTTT
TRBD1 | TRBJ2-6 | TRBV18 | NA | CASSPPQAGTGPDGWANVLTF | TGTGCCAGCTCACCACCACAAGCAGGGACAGGTCCAGATGGTTGGGCCAACGTCCTGACTTTC
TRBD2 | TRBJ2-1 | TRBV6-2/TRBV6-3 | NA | CASSSSGSSYNEQFF | TGTGCCAGCAGTTCCAGCGGGAGCTCCTACAATGAGCAGTTCTTC
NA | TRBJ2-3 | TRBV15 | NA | CATSRSPLADTQYF | TGTGCCACCAGCAGATCCCCTCTCGCAGATACGCAGTATTTT